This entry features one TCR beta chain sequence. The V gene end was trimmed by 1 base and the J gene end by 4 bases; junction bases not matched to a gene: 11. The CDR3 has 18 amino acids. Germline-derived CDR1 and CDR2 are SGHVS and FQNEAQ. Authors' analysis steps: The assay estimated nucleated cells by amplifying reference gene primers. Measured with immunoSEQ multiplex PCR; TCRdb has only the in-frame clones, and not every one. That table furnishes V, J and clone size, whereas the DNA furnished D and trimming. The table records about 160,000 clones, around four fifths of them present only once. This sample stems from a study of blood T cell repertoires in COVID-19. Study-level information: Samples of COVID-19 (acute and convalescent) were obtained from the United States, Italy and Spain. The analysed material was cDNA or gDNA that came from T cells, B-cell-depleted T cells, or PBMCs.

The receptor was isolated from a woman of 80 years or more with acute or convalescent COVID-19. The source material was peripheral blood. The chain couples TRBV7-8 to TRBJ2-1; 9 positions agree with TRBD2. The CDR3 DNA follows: TGTGCCAGCAGCTTAGACTGGGTAGCGGGAGATGGGTACAATGAGCAGTTCTTC. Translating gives CASSLDWVAGDGYNEQFF.